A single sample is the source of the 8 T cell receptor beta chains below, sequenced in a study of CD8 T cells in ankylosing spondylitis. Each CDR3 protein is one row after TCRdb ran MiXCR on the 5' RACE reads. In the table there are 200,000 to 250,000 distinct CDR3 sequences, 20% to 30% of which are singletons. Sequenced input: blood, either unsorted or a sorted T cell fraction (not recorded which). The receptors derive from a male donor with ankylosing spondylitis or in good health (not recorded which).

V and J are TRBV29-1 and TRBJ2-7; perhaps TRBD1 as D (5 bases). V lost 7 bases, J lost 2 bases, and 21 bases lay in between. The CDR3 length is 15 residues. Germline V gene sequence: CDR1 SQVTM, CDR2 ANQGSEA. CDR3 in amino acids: CSAQAVGEGTYEQYF. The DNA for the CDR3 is TGCAGCGCCCAAGCTGTAGGGGAAGGGACCTACGAGCAGTACTTC.

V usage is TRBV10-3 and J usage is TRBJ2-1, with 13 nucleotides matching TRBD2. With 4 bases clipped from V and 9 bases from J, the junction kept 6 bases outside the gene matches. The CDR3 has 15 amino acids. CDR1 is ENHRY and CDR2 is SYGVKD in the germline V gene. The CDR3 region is CAISATSGRAGEQFF. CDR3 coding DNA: TGTGCCATCAGTGCAACTAGCGGGAGGGCCGGTGAGCAGTTCTTC.

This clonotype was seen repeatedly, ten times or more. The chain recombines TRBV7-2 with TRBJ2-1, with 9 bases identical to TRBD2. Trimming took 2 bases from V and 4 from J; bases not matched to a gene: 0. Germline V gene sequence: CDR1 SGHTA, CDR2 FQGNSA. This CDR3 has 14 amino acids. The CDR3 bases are TGTGCCAGCAGCTTACTAGCGGGGTACAATGAGCAGTTCTTC. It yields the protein CASSLLAGYNEQFF.

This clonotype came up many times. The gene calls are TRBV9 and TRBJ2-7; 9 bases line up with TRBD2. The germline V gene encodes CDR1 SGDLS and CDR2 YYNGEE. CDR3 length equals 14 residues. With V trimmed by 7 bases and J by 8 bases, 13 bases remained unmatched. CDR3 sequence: CASSRTSELRKQYF. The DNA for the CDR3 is TGTGCCAGCTCCCGGACTAGCGAACTACGCAAGCAGTACTTC. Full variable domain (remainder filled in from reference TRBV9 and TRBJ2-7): DSGVTQTPKHLITATGQRVTLRCSPRSGDLSVYWYQQSLDQGLQFLIQYYNGEERAKGNILERFSAQQFPDLHSELNLSSLELGDSALYFCASSRTSELRKQYFGPGTRLTVT.

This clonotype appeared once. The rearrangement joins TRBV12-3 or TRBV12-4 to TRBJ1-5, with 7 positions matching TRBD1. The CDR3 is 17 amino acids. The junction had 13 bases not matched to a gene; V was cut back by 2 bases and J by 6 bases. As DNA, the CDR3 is TGTGCCAGCAGTTTAAGCGGGACAGTCAAAGGGAGTCAGCCCCAGCATTTT. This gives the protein CASSLSGTVKGSQPQHF.

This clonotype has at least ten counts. CDR3 bases: TGTGCCAGCAGCTTGTTGGGGCTCCCGGAAAAACTGTTTTTT. It encodes CASSLLGLPEKLFF. This chain joins TRBV5-8 and TRBJ1-4, with D perhaps TRBD1 (5 bases). V gave up 1 base and J gave up 8 bases, with 12 bases separating them. The CDR3 runs 14 residues. Looked up from germline, CDR1 is SGHTS and CDR2 is YDEGEE.

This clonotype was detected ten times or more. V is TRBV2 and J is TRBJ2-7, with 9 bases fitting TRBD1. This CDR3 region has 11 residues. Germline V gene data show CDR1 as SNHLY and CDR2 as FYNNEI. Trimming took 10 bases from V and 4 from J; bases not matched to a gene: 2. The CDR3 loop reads CATGTGYEQYF. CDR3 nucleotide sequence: TGTGCCACCGGGACAGGGTACGAGCAGTACTTC.

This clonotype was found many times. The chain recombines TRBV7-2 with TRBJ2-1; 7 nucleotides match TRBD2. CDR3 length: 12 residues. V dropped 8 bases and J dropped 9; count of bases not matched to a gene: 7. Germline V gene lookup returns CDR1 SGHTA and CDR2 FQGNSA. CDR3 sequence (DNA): TGTGCCAGCGGCGGGAGAGGATTTGAGCAGTTCTTC. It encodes CASGGRGFEQFF.